These 27 T cell receptor beta chains share one sample of origin, sequenced in a study of graft-versus-host responses after intestinal transplantation. No antigen is known for these receptors. The data were produced by immunoSEQ multiplex PCR, yet TCRdb's version contains in-frame clones alone and is incomplete. The sample lists around 95,000 clones, roughly 87% occurring once. The sample in question was unstimulated CD4+ T cells sorted from spleen or lymph node cells, obtained before transplant. These receptors all stem from a human donor who was the organ donor for an intestinal transplant.

This chain joins TRBV28 and TRBJ1-1; no clear D gene. Germline V CDR1 and CDR2: MDHEN, SYDVKM. With 3 bases removed from V and 4 bases from J, the gap between germline ends came to 9 bases. There are 13 residues in the CDR3. CDR3: CASSLTRRTEAFF. The CDR3 nucleotides are TGTGCCAGCAGTTTGACCCGGCGCACTGAAGCTTTCTTT.

The CDR3 DNA is TGCGCCAGCACCAAGGGACAGGGGAACTATGGCTACACCTTC. This codes for CASTKGQGNYGYTF. The V call is TRBV10-2, the J call TRBJ1-2; 10 positions agree with TRBD1. This CDR3 comprises 14 residues. Germline trimming cut 7 bases from V and 2 bases from J; bases unmatched to any gene: 4. The germline gives CDR1 WSHSY, CDR2 SAAADI.

The chain has TRBV11-2 and TRBJ2-7; 7 nucleotides agree with TRBD1. Germline CDR1 and CDR2: SGHAT and FQNNGV. The CDR3 length is 14 residues. V lost 5 bases and J lost 2; bases outside the gene matches: 6. The CDR3 region is CASSPQTGPYEQYF. The CDR3 DNA follows: TGTGCCAGCAGCCCCCAGACAGGGCCCTACGAGCAGTACTTC.

The gene calls are TRBV6-5 and TRBJ1-2; D perhaps matches TRBD1 (5 bases). CDR3 length: 12 amino acids. The V and J ends lost 2 bases and 7 bases respectively, with 8 bases between them. Germline V gene data show CDR1 as MNHEY and CDR2 as SVGAGI. This chain's CDR3 is CASSYRGGGYTF. The CDR3 nucleotides read TGTGCCAGCAGTTACAGGGGTGGTGGCTACACCTTC.

V is TRBV10-2 and J is TRBJ1-4, with 9 bases identical to TRBD1. The germline gives CDR1 WSHSY, CDR2 SAAADI. The CDR3 is made up of 15 amino acids. Trimming removed 5 bases from V and 6 bases from J; junction bases left unmatched: 7. CDR3 amino acids: CASSSPTGGDEKLFF. DNA for the CDR3: TGCGCCAGCAGTAGCCCTACAGGGGGCGATGAAAAACTGTTTTTT.

V gene TRBV7-9 combines with J gene TRBJ1-2; D remains unclear. Germline-derived CDR1 and CDR2 are SEHNR and FQNEAQ (reference sequence). Trimming cost V 0 bases and J 4 bases, with 6 bases left between them. The CDR3 covers 13 residues. The CDR3 sequence: CASSLAPGYGYTF. The CDR3 DNA follows: TGTGCCAGCAGCTTAGCGCCAGGCTATGGCTACACCTTC.

The V gene is TRBV6-1, the J gene TRBJ2-2, with 12 bases fitting TRBD1. The germline gives CDR1 MNHNS, CDR2 SASEGT. This CDR3 is built from 15 residues. Trimming cost V 10 bases and J 8 bases; bases outside gene matches: 11. CDR3 residues: CANRKGTGGEGELFF. The DNA for the CDR3 is TGTGCCAACAGAAAAGGGACAGGGGGCGAAGGGGAGCTGTTTTTT.

On this clone itself: The same CDR3 also results from other DNA sequences found in this sample. V and J are TRBV30 and TRBJ1-5; D gene uncertain. Germline V gene data show CDR1 as GTSNPN and CDR2 as SVGIG (reference sequence). The V gene lost 3 bases and the J gene lost 2 bases, with 8 bases spanning the gap. This CDR3 contains 13 residues. CDR3 in DNA: TGTGCCTGGAGCTCCAGAGGCAATCAGCCCCAGCATTTT. It translates to CAWSSRGNQPQHF.

V and J are TRBV4-1 and TRBJ2-6; the D is unclear. V shed 2 bases and J shed 0 bases, with 14 bases lying between them. The germline V gene has CDR1 MGHRA and CDR2 YSYEKL. This CDR3 has 18 amino acids. The CDR3 sequence: CASSQTGQADSGANVLTF. The CDR3 nucleotides read TGCGCCAGCAGCCAAACGGGCCAGGCCGACTCTGGGGCCAACGTCCTGACTTTC.

The genes are TRBV10-3 and TRBJ2-7; 7 positions match TRBD1. CDR1 and CDR2 from the germline V gene are ENHRY and SYGVKD. This CDR3 is 15 amino acids long. J was trimmed by 3 bases and V by 4 bases; bases with no gene match: 9. The CDR3, as DNA: TGTGCCATCAGTGGATCCGGGACAGAACTCTACGAGCAGTACTTC. It is translated as CAISGSGTELYEQYF.

The chain joins TRBV27 to TRBJ1-4; D gene ambiguous. Germline loops: CDR1 MNHEY, CDR2 SMNVEV (reference sequence). The V end lost 6 bases, the J end lost 6 bases, and 14 bases lay between the germline ends. CDR3 length: 14 amino acids. This chain's CDR3 is CASRPGPADEKLFF. The CDR3 nucleotides are TGTGCCAGCAGACCCGGTCCCGCTGATGAAAAACTGTTTTTT.

V usage is TRBV2 and J usage is TRBJ1-6; no clear D. The CDR3 runs 14 residues. V was clipped by 1 base and J by 6 bases, with 7 bases between them. The germline gives CDR1 SNHLY, CDR2 FYNNEI. This chain's CDR3 is CASSEEWGNSPLHF. The CDR3 DNA is TGTGCCAGCAGTGAAGAGTGGGGTAATTCACCCCTCCACTTT.

This chain joins TRBV7-8 and TRBJ2-2; the D is unclear. The germline V and J ends were trimmed by 5 bases and 7 bases, with 17 bases remaining between them. Germline V CDR1 and CDR2: SGHVS, FQNEAQ. The CDR3 has 15 amino acids. The CDR3 here is CASSPVVGFYGELFF. In DNA form, the CDR3 reads TGTGCCAGCAGCCCGGTCGTCGGGTTTTACGGGGAGCTGTTTTTT.

This chain joins TRBV30 and TRBJ2-2, with a tentative D call TRBD2 (5 bases). The germline gives CDR1 GTSNPN, CDR2 SVGIG (reference sequence). This CDR3 is built from 16 residues. Trimming took off 3 bases at V and 1 base at J, with 15 bases between the two ends. The CDR3 is CAWRDGVRRNTGELFF. The CDR3 DNA reads as TGTGCCTGGAGGGACGGGGTCCGGCGGAACACCGGGGAGCTGTTTTTT.

This chain joins TRBV2 and TRBJ1-1; D gene uncertain. CDR3 length equals 13 residues. CDR1 is SNHLY, CDR2 FYNNEI, per germline. V was clipped by 7 bases and J by 4 bases, with 13 bases between them. The CDR3 DNA reads TGTGCCAGCATCCCAGAGCCACTCACTGAAGCTTTCTTT. As protein: CASIPEPLTEAFF.

The rearrangement uses TRBV7-2 and TRBJ1-6, with D tentatively TRBD1 (5 bases). Germline V gene sequence: CDR1 SGHTA, CDR2 FQGNSA. The CDR3 totals 15 residues. V was trimmed by 1 base and J by 7 bases, leaving 11 bases between them. The CDR3 DNA follows: TGTGCCAGCAGCTTAGAATGGCAGGGAAATTCACCCCTCCACTTT. It yields the protein CASSLEWQGNSPLHF.

The rearrangement links TRBV28 to TRBJ2-7; D might be TRBD1 (6 bases). The V gene's germline CDR1 is MDHEN and CDR2 SYDVKM. CDR3 length equals 14 residues. The germline V and J ends were trimmed by 5 bases and 6 bases, with 17 bases remaining between them. CDR3 in amino acids: CASSPSHRVAEQYF. The CDR3 DNA reads TGTGCCAGCAGTCCCTCCCACAGGGTGGCCGAGCAGTACTTC. Variable domain in full (rest from reference TRBV28 and TRBJ2-7): DVKVTQSSRYLVKRTGEKVFLECVQDMDHENMFWYRQDPGLGLRLIYFSYDVKMKEKGDIPEGYSVSREKKERFSLILESASTNQTSMYLCASSPSHRVAEQYFGPGTRLTVT.

The V gene is TRBV19, the J gene TRBJ1-6; 9 positions match TRBD1. V shed 0 bases, J shed 9 bases, and the junction held 3 bases outside the gene matches. The CDR3 length is 15 residues. Germline values: CDR1 LNHDA, CDR2 SQIVND (reference sequence). CDR3 amino acids: CASSIDVDRGSPLHF. CDR3 sequence (DNA): TGTGCCAGTAGTATAGATGTGGACAGGGGTTCACCCCTCCACTTT.

Turning to this clone: Other DNA sequences in the same sample also yield this CDR3. The chain uses TRBV28 and TRBJ1-5; D unresolved. Trimming removed 2 bases from V and 2 bases from J, with 1 base in between. The CDR3 runs 12 residues. The germline V gene encodes CDR1 MDHEN and CDR2 SYDVKM. The CDR3 loop is CASSLGNQPQHF. The CDR3 bases are TGTGCCAGCAGTTTAGGCAATCAGCCCCAGCATTTT.

The chain couples TRBV7-2 to TRBJ2-6, with D uncertain. The V end was cut by 3 bases, the J end by 0 bases, with 3 bases between. The CDR3 covers 14 residues. From germline, CDR1 is SGHTA and CDR2 FQGNSA. This CDR3 is CASSFGSGANVLTF. CDR3 nucleotides: TGTGCCAGCAGCTTTGGCTCTGGGGCCAACGTCCTGACTTTC.

The CDR3 DNA reads TGTGCCAGCAGTTCAGTTGGCACTGAAGCTTTCTTT. This sequence encodes CASSSVGTEAFF. V gene TRBV7-3 combines with J gene TRBJ1-1, with unresolved D. This CDR3 spans 12 amino acids. The V gene's germline CDR1 is SGHTA and CDR2 FQGTGA. With 6 bases removed from V and 4 bases from J, the gap between germline ends came to 9 bases.

The V call is TRBV10-3, the J call TRBJ2-1, with a possible D match to TRBD1 (6 bases). Trimming removed 4 bases at V and 1 base at J, with 8 bases between. The CDR3 covers 14 residues. Germline V gives CDR1 ENHRY, CDR2 SYGVKD. CDR3 nucleotides: TGTGCCATCAGTGCCGGGACATCCTACAATGAGCAGTTCTTC. Residues: CAISAGTSYNEQFF.

This sequence joins TRBV6-1 and TRBJ1-5; D may be TRBD1 (5 bases). Germline V lookup: CDR1 MNHNS, CDR2 SASEGT. This CDR3 is 14 amino acids long. Trimming left V 8 bases short and J 2 bases short, with 13 bases between. In DNA form, the CDR3 reads TGTGCCAGCTGGGGACGGATAGGCAATCAGCCCCAGCATTTT. It codes for CASWGRIGNQPQHF.

This chain connects TRBV4-1 to TRBJ2-3; TRBD2 matches at 10 bases. Germline CDR1 is MGHRA and CDR2 is YSYEKL. The CDR3 runs 15 residues. J was trimmed by 8 bases and V by 1 base; bases with no gene match: 6. CDR3 DNA sequence: TGCGCCAGCAGCCAAGCTCCCCTAGCGGGGGCTACGCAGTATTTT. Translating it yields CASSQAPLAGATQYF.

J is TRBJ2-3 and V is TRBV5-1; no clear D gene. CDR1 SGHRS and CDR2 YFSETQ come from the germline V gene. This CDR3 has 15 residues. V was cut by 1 base and J by 1 base, with 10 bases left in between. This chain's CDR3 is CASSLITIRTDTQYF. In DNA form, the CDR3 reads TGCGCCAGCAGCTTGATTACAATCCGCACAGATACGCAGTATTTT.

The sample holds one count of this clone. The chain recombines TRBV25-1 with TRBJ1-6, with D maybe TRBD1 (6 bases). The CDR3 covers 16 residues. Trimming removed 6 bases from V and 7 bases from J, with 19 bases in between. Per germline, CDR1 MGHDK and CDR2 SYGVNS. CDR3 amino acids: CASREKDSMMNSPLHF. CDR3 sequence (DNA): TGTGCCAGCAGAGAAAAGGACAGTATGATGAATTCACCCCTCCACTTT.

The V and J genes are TRBV30 and TRBJ1-6; tentative D call: TRBD1 (5 bases). V lost 0 bases and J 9 bases, leaving 18 bases between the germline ends. This CDR3 contains 16 residues. Per the germline V gene, CDR1 is GTSNPN and CDR2 is SVGIG (reference sequence). The CDR3 spells CAWSVEFPGRSSPLHF. The CDR3 bases are TGTGCCTGGAGTGTAGAATTCCCGGGACGAAGTTCACCCCTCCACTTT.